The 27 T cell receptor beta chains reported below all come from one sample, sequenced in a study of CD8+ T cells in alopecia areata. Indicated treatment: oral pan-JAK inhibitor, 5-10 mg twice daily. Samples from alopecia areata patients were lesional scalp punch biopsies and peripheral blood. Extraction and reverse transcription of RNA yielded cDNA as the sequencing template. Only in-frame clones appear in the TCRdb table, and some are missing; sequencing was by immunoSEQ multiplex PCR. This table has fewer than 4,500 clones, about three fifths appearing once. The sample here was skin, taken at roughly week 36, from a patient treated with tofacitinib. The receptor set was obtained from a human donor with alopecia areata.

The chain is built from TRBV29-1 and TRBJ2-3, with D unresolved. The CDR3 length is 12 residues. The germline V gene encodes CDR1 SQVTM and CDR2 ANQGSEA. Between the trimmed V and J ends, which lost 7 bases and 6 bases, there was a span of 14 bases. Written as DNA, the CDR3 is TGCAGCGCCCTTCTCGTGTGGGATACGCAGTATTTT. Translated: CSALLVWDTQYF.

This clone was observed a single time. The genes are TRBV28 and TRBJ2-5, with no clear D. From germline, CDR1 is MDHEN and CDR2 SYDVKM. The CDR3 is made up of 16 amino acids. Trimming took 6 bases from V and 5 from J, leaving 22 bases between them. Here the CDR3 reads CASSPPRRRVGETQYF. The CDR3 DNA is TGTGCCAGCAGCCCGCCGCGACGCCGGGTGGGGGAGACCCAGTACTTC.

Concerning this clone: The same CDR3 arises from other DNA sequences in this sample as well. V usage is TRBV30 and J usage is TRBJ2-7, with TRBD2 as a possible D gene (5 bases). With 4 bases removed from V and 0 bases from J, the gap between germline ends came to 19 bases. Germline V lookup: CDR1 GTSNPN, CDR2 SVGIG (reference sequence). This CDR3 is built from 16 residues. The CDR3 here is CAWKPSRLADSYEQYF. The DNA for the CDR3 is TGTGCCTGGAAGCCGTCGCGGCTAGCAGACTCCTACGAGCAGTACTTC.

This chain links TRBV27 with TRBJ1-5, with D uncertain. This CDR3 has 14 amino acids. Germline CDR1 and CDR2: MNHEY and SMNVEV (reference sequence). Trimming removed 2 bases from V and 2 bases from J, with 7 bases in between. The CDR3 DNA reads TGTGCCAGCAGTTTAAGAGTGGGCAATCAGCCCCAGCATTTT. Its protein is CASSLRVGNQPQHF.

The chain has TRBV30 and TRBJ2-7, with 7 bases matching TRBD2. CDR3 length: 18 residues. J lost 4 bases, V lost 2 bases, and 20 bases had no gene match. CDR1 and CDR2 from the germline V gene are GTSNPN and SVGIG (reference sequence). The CDR3 is CAWSRERLAVGGRYEQYF. The CDR3 nucleotides read TGTGCCTGGAGTCGCGAGCGGCTAGCGGTTGGGGGTCGGTACGAGCAGTACTTC.

This chain uses TRBV5-1 with TRBJ2-7; D gene ambiguous. The CDR3 spans 14 residues. V lost 1 base and J 3 bases, leaving 11 bases between the germline ends. CDR1 and CDR2 (germline): SGHRS, YFSETQ. The CDR3 spells CASSLTAPSYEQYF. In DNA, the CDR3 is TGCGCCAGCAGCTTGACAGCCCCAAGCTACGAGCAGTACTTC.

This clone was recorded only once. The gene calls are TRBV4-1 and TRBJ2-1; a possible D gene is TRBD1 (6 bases). This CDR3 has 14 amino acids. Germline-derived CDR1 and CDR2 are MGHRA and YSYEKL. Trimming shortened V by 4 bases and J by 7 bases, and 14 bases separated the two germline ends. This CDR3 is CASSPLGQGNEQFF. For the CDR3, the DNA is TGCGCCAGCAGCCCCCTGGGCCAGGGGAATGAGCAGTTCTTC.

This chain links TRBV5-1 with TRBJ2-2; D gene uncertain. The germline V gene has CDR1 SGHRS and CDR2 YFSETQ. V lost 0 bases to trimming and J lost 5 bases, with 5 bases between them. CDR3 length: 13 residues. CDR3 nucleotide sequence: TGCGCCAGCAGCTTGGAAAGAACCGGGGAGCTGTTTTTT. Protein product: CASSLERTGELFF.

The CDR3 DNA reads TGTGCCAGTAGTTCATACGGGGAAGCTTTCTTT. Its translation: CASSSYGEAFF. The V and J genes are TRBV19 and TRBJ1-1; no clear D gene. Germline assignment: CDR1 LNHDA and CDR2 SQIVND (reference sequence). This CDR3 has 11 residues. Deletions cut 5 bases from V and 8 bases from J, with 9 bases between.

V usage is TRBV10-1 and J usage is TRBJ2-2; D not resolved. From germline, CDR1 is WNHNN and CDR2 SYGVQD (reference sequence). V lost 2 bases and J lost 5, with 12 bases in between. CDR3 length: 15 residues. The CDR3 bases are TGCGCCAGCAGTGAGGGGGTGGCTGAAACCGGGGAGCTGTTTTTT. It is translated as CASSEGVAETGELFF.

The genes are TRBV7-8 and TRBJ2-5; 11 bases fit TRBD2. The CDR3 is 17 residues long. Germline CDR1 reads SGHVS; CDR2 reads FQNEAQ. Trimming removed 4 bases from V and 4 bases from J; junction bases left unmatched: 11. For the CDR3, the DNA is TGTGCCAGCAGCTCCGGACTAGCGGGTAACGCAAGAGAGACCCAGTACTTC. It translates to CASSSGLAGNARETQYF.

The chain links TRBV27 to TRBJ2-7; 12 bases agree with TRBD2. This CDR3 region has 14 residues. Germline V CDR1 and CDR2: MNHEY, SMNVEV (reference sequence). J gave up 5 bases and V 8 bases, and 7 bases lay outside the gene matches. The CDR3 DNA is TGTGCCAGCGCTTTGACTAGCGGGAGCCACGAGCAGTACTTC. Translation: CASALTSGSHEQYF.

The chain links TRBV9 to TRBJ2-7; 7 bases are a match to TRBD1. Germline loops: CDR1 SGDLS, CDR2 YYNGEE. The ends lost 0 bases at V and 4 bases at J; junction bases unmatched: 1. The CDR3 totals 13 residues. The CDR3 sequence: CASSVAQGYEQYF. The CDR3, as DNA: TGTGCCAGCAGCGTAGCACAGGGGTACGAGCAGTACTTC.

This clone has just a few counts. V gene TRBV7-9 combines with J gene TRBJ2-7; D is possibly TRBD1 (5 bases). Per the germline V gene, CDR1 is SEHNR and CDR2 is FQNEAQ (reference sequence). The CDR3 length is 16 residues. The V and J ends lost 3 bases and 6 bases respectively, with 21 bases between them. The CDR3 region has the DNA TGTGCCAGCAGCTTCGACGGACATCTCGCGGTCCGCGAGCAGTACTTC. This gives the protein CASSFDGHLAVREQYF.

In its sample, this clone was seen a few times. The rearrangement uses TRBV28 and TRBJ2-6; TRBD2 agrees at 7 bases. Germline loops: CDR1 MDHEN, CDR2 SYDVKM. There are 15 residues in the CDR3. V was pared by 2 bases and J by 2 bases, with 0 bases of the junction left unmatched. Here the CDR3 DNA reads TGTGCCAGCAGTTTAGGGGGGGCTGGGGCCAACGTCCTGACTTTC. Protein: CASSLGGAGANVLTF.

CDR3 sequence (DNA): TGTGCCAGCTCAATAATCGGGAGGATAAACACCGGGGAGCTGTTTTTT. It is translated as CASSIIGRINTGELFF. This chain uses TRBV18 with TRBJ2-2, with TRBD2 matching 7 bases. The ends lost 5 bases at V and 2 bases at J; junction bases unmatched: 8. The germline V gene has CDR1 KGHSH and CDR2 LQKENI. The CDR3 extends over 16 amino acids.

This chain joins TRBV10-3 and TRBJ1-5; D not resolved. Germline lookup yields CDR1 ENHRY and CDR2 SYGVKD. The CDR3 consists of 14 residues. V was clipped by 0 bases and J by 4 bases, with 7 bases between them. The CDR3 here is CAISESAANQPQHF. DNA for the CDR3: TGTGCCATCAGTGAGTCCGCGGCGAATCAGCCCCAGCATTTT.

This chain uses TRBV5-4 with TRBJ1-2, with D perhaps TRBD1 (5 bases). Germline CDR1 SGHNT, CDR2 YYREEE (reference sequence). Trimming left V 7 bases short and J 4 bases short, with 14 bases between. The CDR3 length is 13 residues. The CDR3 region is CASRTGKTYGYTF. The CDR3 bases are TGTGCCAGCCGAACAGGAAAGACCTATGGCTACACCTTC.

In its sample, this clone was seen a few times. The chain carries TRBV7-5 and TRBJ2-3; the D call TRBD2 from the table was never checked on the DNA. TRBV7-5 is reported as a pseudogene. The CDR3 runs to 14 residues. The CDR3 DNA reads TGTGCCAGCAGCTTAGCCAGCGGGCTTGATACGCAGTATTTT. As protein: CASSLASGLDTQYF.

J is TRBJ1-3 and V is TRBV21-1; TRBD1 is the table's D call and was not checked against the DNA. TRBV21-1 is a pseudogene locus. This CDR3 contains 17 residues. CDR3 loop: CASSQGMLQHARNTIYF. CDR3 DNA: TGTGCCAGCAGCCAGGGTATGCTACAACACGCACGAAACACCATATATTTT.

The chain is built from TRBV10-3 and TRBJ2-7, with D perhaps matching TRBD1 (6 bases). Germline lookup yields CDR1 ENHRY and CDR2 SYGVKD. V was clipped by 7 bases and J by 0 bases, with 13 bases between them. The CDR3 has 14 residues. CDR3 in amino acids: CAITETGSSYEQYF. In DNA form, the CDR3 reads TGTGCCATCACCGAGACAGGTAGCTCCTACGAGCAGTACTTC.

The rearrangement uses TRBV27 and TRBJ1-4; 7 bases agree with TRBD1. The CDR3 runs 13 residues. Germline V lookup: CDR1 MNHEY, CDR2 SMNVEV (reference sequence). V lost 3 bases, J lost 8 bases, and 3 bases stayed unmatched. CDR3 bases: TGTGCCAGCAGTTTGGACAGGCGGGAAAAACTGTTTTTT. Translating gives CASSLDRREKLFF.

J is TRBJ1-1 and V is TRBV19, with 9 bases aligning to TRBD1. The germline gives CDR1 LNHDA, CDR2 SQIVND (reference sequence). J was trimmed by 3 bases and V by 1 base; bases with no gene match: 3. The CDR3 length is 15 residues. The CDR3 spells CASSIGWTGDTEAFF. In DNA, the CDR3 is TGTGCCAGTAGTATAGGCTGGACAGGGGACACTGAAGCTTTCTTT.

The CDR3 sequence is CSVESGTGEVKNIQYF. The CDR3 coding sequence is TGCAGCGTTGAAAGCGGGACGGGTGAGGTCAAAAACATTCAGTACTTC. The J gene is TRBJ2-4, the V gene TRBV29-1; 7 bases are a match to TRBD2. Trimming removed 2 bases from V and 3 bases from J; junction bases left unmatched: 10. CDR3 length equals 16 residues. Germline values: CDR1 SQVTM, CDR2 ANQGSEA.

Comments on this clone: A junction end diverges from the germline sequence, so it may reflect a read error. The chain has TRBV5-4 and TRBJ1-2, with TRBD1 as a possible D gene (5 bases). CDR3 length: 14 amino acids. In germline, CDR1 is SGHNT, CDR2 YYREEE (reference sequence). The CDR3, as DNA: TGTGCCAGCAGCGCGGGGGACGGGAACTATGGCCACACCTTC. Encoded protein: CASSAGDGNYGHTF.

J is TRBJ2-1 and V is TRBV7-9; TRBD1 or TRBD2 may be the D gene (6 bases each). CDR1 and CDR2 (germline): SEHNR, FQNEAQ (reference sequence). This CDR3 is 16 amino acids long. V was clipped by 5 bases and J by 7 bases, with 21 bases between them. The CDR3 here is CASSQTGGGSINEQFF. The CDR3 bases are TGTGCCAGCAGCCAGACCGGAGGGGGATCAATAAATGAGCAGTTCTTC.

This chain links TRBV19 with TRBJ2-3, with D perhaps TRBD1 or TRBD2 (5 bases each). V was pared by 4 bases and J by 7 bases, with 9 bases between. CDR1 and CDR2 (germline): LNHDA, SQIVND (reference sequence). This CDR3 has 12 residues. In nucleotides, the CDR3 is TGTGCCAGTAGTACGGGACCCCATACGCAGTATTTT. This gives the protein CASSTGPHTQYF.